Detailed here is one T cell receptor (beta chain). The donors were members of the validation cohort, which comprised 120 subjects and was separate from the first cohort of roughly 700 subjects. These data come from a study of cytomegalovirus exposure and HLA in healthy donors. V lost 4 bases and J 1 base, leaving 10 bases between the germline ends. Germline V gene data show CDR1 as MGHRA and CDR2 as YSYEKL. The CDR3 totals 14 residues. Data came from immunoSEQ multiplex PCR; TCRdb stores just in-frame clones and leaves some out. The sample contains 150,000 to 200,000 clones, about 82% of which appear only once.

This sequence was found in a woman between 18 and 29 years old in good health and CMV-seronegative. Sequenced material: PBMCs. The V and J genes are TRBV4-1 and TRBJ2-5, with D possibly TRBD1 on 7 matching bases. Written as DNA, the CDR3 is TGCGCCAGCAGCCGCGGGACAGCCCAAGAGACCCAGTACTTC. It yields the protein CASSRGTAQETQYF.